This T cell receptor (beta chain) originates from a study of cytomegalovirus exposure and HLA in healthy donors. This clone was found once. Its target is unknown. Trimming removed 3 bases from V and 6 bases from J; junction bases left unmatched: 17. CDR1 is MDHEN, CDR2 SYDVKM, per germline. The CDR3 runs 17 residues. Healthy bone marrow donors formed the donor group. The PCR employed 60 Vbeta primers together with 13 Jbeta primers. Libraries were prepared by immunoSEQ multiplex PCR; TCRdb keeps only in-frame clonotypes and omits some of them. This table holds 80,000 to 95,000 clones, 86% found once. General observations from the study: The study recorded over 150 TCR beta chains that were cytomegalovirus-associated.

This receptor was obtained from a man aged 30 to 45 in good health and CMV-seropositive. The chain joins TRBV28 to TRBJ2-7; 7 bases are a match to TRBD2. Sequenced input: PBMCs. The CDR3 region is CASSFPPLGGRAGEQYF. In DNA form, the CDR3 reads TGTGCCAGCAGTTTCCCCCCGTTAGGAGGGAGGGCAGGCGAGCAGTACTTC.